The source of this T cell receptor (beta chain) is a study of T cell changes during pregnancy in multiple sclerosis. Germline values: CDR1 SGHAT, CDR2 FQNNGV. CDR3 length equals 16 residues. J gave up 7 bases and V 0 bases, and 9 bases lay outside the gene matches. Assay: immunoSEQ multiplex PCR; the TCRdb copy retains only in-frame clones and omits some. In the table there are roughly 110,000 clones, 80% to 95% of which are singletons. The chain uses TRBV11-2 and TRBJ1-1, with 9 bases fitting TRBD1. Specimen: peripheral blood, collected in the third trimester of pregnancy. The receptor was derived from a female donor in good health, enrolled as a control in a pregnancy study. In DNA, the CDR3 is TGTGCCAGCAGCTTAGATTGGGGACAGGGAATGGGTGAAGCTTTCTTT. Its protein is CASSLDWGQGMGEAFF.